Only a few counts were recorded for the clone carrying this T cell receptor (beta chain). As yet, its antigen is unknown. The same CDR3 arises from other DNA sequences in this sample as well. The data were obtained in a study of beta chain features in type 1 diabetes. Broader study findings: Comparison showed that naive, central memory and Treg TCRB repertoires appeared more similar among patients than among healthy donors.

Trimming took off 0 bases at V and 0 bases at J, with 4 bases between the two ends. The germline V gene encodes CDR1 SGHRS and CDR2 YFSETQ. The CDR3 length is 15 residues. Expressed TCRB transcripts got sequenced, as all isolated RNA was reverse transcribed. TCRdb's table, derived via immunoSEQ multiplex PCR, lists solely in-frame clones and lacks some. This table holds about 350,000 clones, around a fifth found once. This clonotype was obtained from a woman between 18 and 29 years old in good health. The sample comprised naive CD4+ T cells from blood. The chain combines TRBV5-1 with TRBJ2-6; D not resolved. CDR3 sequence reads: CASSLAGSGANVLTF. Here the CDR3 DNA reads TGCGCCAGCAGCTTGGCGGGCTCTGGGGCCAACGTCCTGACTTTC.